This T cell receptor (beta chain) stems from a study of T cells in Graves' hyperthyroidism and ophthalmopathy. Study summary: Staff took peripheral blood when the initial diagnosis was made, before any treatment began.

Out of approximately 10 ml of fresh peripheral blood came the PBMCs. Amplified TCR beta CDR3 regions came from RNA transcripts. A set of HTBI primers served as the primers for a first-round RT-PCR of the TCR CDR3. In TCRdb, the multiplex PCR reads were re-called with MiXCR into one record per CDR3 protein. The repertoire holds some 200,000 distinct CDR3 sequences, with about a sixth as singletons. This clonotype was picked up many times. Material for sequencing was blood. The TCR sequence derives from a woman in her 50s with Graves' hyperthyroidism.

CDR3 bases: TGTGCCAGCAGTTTTCTATTTCCGGGGAGCGGGGAATCCTACGAGCAGTACTTC. This codes for CASSFLFPGSGESYEQYF. The chain is built from TRBV28 and TRBJ2-7; 7 bases agree with TRBD2. In germline, CDR1 is MDHEN, CDR2 SYDVKM. V trimming: 3 bases; J trimming: 1 base; junction bases outside the gene matches: 15. This CDR3 region has 18 residues. The complete variable domain, with remaining parts taken from reference TRBV28 and TRBJ2-7, reads DVKVTQSSRYLVKRTGEKVFLECVQDMDHENMFWYRQDPGLGLRLIYFSYDVKMKEKGDIPEGYSVSREKKERFSLILESASTNQTSMYLCASSFLFPGSGESYEQYFGPGTRLTVT.